This record concerns one T cell receptor beta chain sequence. Per the germline V gene, CDR1 is SGHTA and CDR2 is FQGNSA. This CDR3 spans 17 amino acids. V was shortened by 4 bases and J by 2 bases, with 19 bases between the two germline ends. This sample is drawn from a study of blood T cell repertoires in COVID-19. Across the study: Sites across the United States, Italy and Spain contributed samples from acute and convalescent COVID-19. Sources were T cells, B-cell-depleted T cells, or PBMCs; the material itself was cDNA or gDNA.

TCRdb's copy holds only in-frame clones and misses some; the assay was immunoSEQ multiplex PCR. This repertoire shows 80,000 to 100,000 clones, about four fifths found once; its top ten account for 19%. The sample comprised peripheral blood. V is TRBV7-2 and J is TRBJ2-3; D may be TRBD2 (5 bases). The clonotype originates from a human donor in a cohort sampled during active COVID-19. In nucleotides, the CDR3 is TGTGCCAGCAGCTCATACCAACAGCGGTCCGACACAGATACGCAGTATTTT. Translating it yields CASSSYQQRSDTDTQYF. The full variable domain, rest sourced from reference TRBV7-2 and TRBJ2-3, is GAGVSQSPSNKVTEKGKDVELRCDPISGHTALYWYRQSLGQGLEFLIYFQGNSAPDKSGLPSDRFSAERTGGSVSTLTIQRTQQEDSAVYLCASSSYQQRSDTDTQYFGPGTRLTVL.